Each of the 22 T cell receptor beta chains below was sequenced from the same sample in a study of beta chain features in type 1 diabetes. Broader study findings: There was a moderate but significant shortening of TCRB CDR3s in all four CD4+ subsets of Type 1 diabetes patients.

Their antigens are not known. Sequencing targeted expressed TCRB transcripts, as all isolated RNA had been reverse transcribed. Some clones are missing from TCRdb's copy, which holds only in-frame ones; the method was immunoSEQ multiplex PCR. In the table there are some 290,000 clones, 14% of which are singletons. The specimen sequenced was naive CD4+ T cells from blood. The source is a man in his thirties or forties with type 1 diabetes.

This clone was seen more than once but under ten times. This chain connects TRBV19 to TRBJ2-7; the D gene is possibly TRBD1 (5 bases). Per germline, CDR1 LNHDA and CDR2 SQIVND (reference sequence). V was cut by 5 bases and J by 5 bases, with 16 bases left in between. This CDR3 has 14 amino acids. CDR3: CASSVTAESDEQYF. DNA of the CDR3: TGTGCCAGTAGTGTGACAGCTGAGAGCGACGAGCAGTACTTC. The full variable domain, rest sourced from reference TRBV19 and TRBJ2-7, is DGGITQSPKYLFRKEGQNVTLSCEQNLNHDAMYWYRQDPGQGLRLIYYSQIVNDFQKGDIAEGYSVSREKKESFPLTVTSAQKNPTAFYLCASSVTAESDEQYFGPGTRLTVT.

The rearrangement uses TRBV18 and TRBJ2-7; 10 bases fit TRBD2. The J segment lost 2 bases and the V segment lost 3 bases, leaving 16 bases of the junction unmatched. This CDR3 comprises 19 residues. CDR1 and CDR2 from the germline V gene are KGHSH and LQKENI. CDR3 coding DNA: TGTGCCAGCTCACCGTCTCTAGCGGGGGACGCTTCCGTAACCTACGAGCAGTACTTC. It encodes CASSPSLAGDASVTYEQYF.

This clone was observed a few times. The chain uses TRBV19 and TRBJ2-1; TRBD2 aligns across 14 bases. The CDR3 is made up of 14 amino acids. CDR1 LNHDA and CDR2 SQIVND come from the germline V gene (reference sequence). The J segment lost 8 bases and the V segment lost 6 bases, leaving 3 bases of the junction unmatched. DNA of the CDR3: TGTGCCAGTAGCACGGGACTAGCGGGAGATGAGCAGTTCTTC. Protein sequence: CASSTGLAGDEQFF.

V is TRBV10-3 and J is TRBJ1-5; D possibly corresponds to TRBD1 (5 bases). V gave up 3 bases and J gave up 9 bases, with 12 bases separating them. This CDR3 region has 13 residues. Germline lookup yields CDR1 ENHRY and CDR2 SYGVKD. This CDR3 is CAISDRAGLPQHF. The CDR3 DNA sequence: TGTGCCATCAGTGACAGGGCCGGTCTGCCCCAGCATTTT.

The gene calls are TRBV2 and TRBJ1-5, with D maybe TRBD1 (6 bases). This CDR3 contains 15 residues. Germline V lookup: CDR1 SNHLY, CDR2 FYNNEI. Trimming removed 7 bases at V and 5 bases at J, with 18 bases between. CDR3 in amino acids: CASKAVGAGDQPQHF. The CDR3 DNA reads as TGTGCCAGCAAGGCGGTGGGAGCAGGGGATCAGCCCCAGCATTTT.

The chain carries TRBV19 and TRBJ2-7, with TRBD2 as a possible D gene (5 bases). In germline, CDR1 is LNHDA, CDR2 SQIVND (reference sequence). V lost 3 bases to trimming and J lost 3 bases, with 24 bases between them. The CDR3 covers 18 residues. CDR3 sequence: CASSIPVGVAGNLYEQYF. CDR3 DNA: TGTGCCAGTAGTATTCCGGTTGGTGTTGCGGGTAACCTCTACGAGCAGTACTTC.

V gene TRBV9 combines with J gene TRBJ2-1; D gene ambiguous. This CDR3 region has 11 residues. V lost 4 bases, J lost 9 bases, and 8 bases lay in between. CDR1 and CDR2 (germline): SGDLS, YYNGEE. CDR3 amino acids: CASSMTAEQFF. For the CDR3, the DNA is TGTGCCAGCAGCATGACTGCTGAGCAGTTCTTC.

V gene TRBV2 combines with J gene TRBJ2-6, with D unclear. The germline V gene has CDR1 SNHLY and CDR2 FYNNEI. V lost 7 bases, J lost 1 base, and 5 bases lay in between. This CDR3 has 13 residues. CDR3 coding DNA: TGTGCCAGCAATCTATCTGGGGCCAACGTCCTGACTTTC. Its translation: CASNLSGANVLTF.

The chain recombines TRBV5-1 with TRBJ2-3; TRBD2 agrees at 8 bases. The CDR3 loop spans 14 amino acids. The germline gives CDR1 SGHRS, CDR2 YFSETQ. V was clipped by 0 bases and J by 5 bases; unmatched bases: 2. CDR3 sequence (DNA): TGCGCCAGCAGCTTGGCCCGGGAGGGAGATACGCAGTATTTT. Protein: CASSLAREGDTQYF.

The chain links TRBV7-2 to TRBJ2-1; TRBD1 matches at 10 bases. The trim removed 1 base at V and 9 bases at J, leaving 3 bases unmatched. Germline values: CDR1 SGHTA, CDR2 FQGNSA. The CDR3 sequence is 14 residues long. The CDR3 sequence: CASSLGQGAVEQFF. The CDR3 bases are TGTGCCAGCAGCTTAGGACAGGGGGCCGTTGAGCAGTTCTTC.

V gene TRBV7-6 combines with J gene TRBJ2-7; the match to TRBD2 covers 11 bases. From germline, CDR1 is SGHVS and CDR2 FNYEAQ. J gave up 1 base and V 4 bases, and 0 bases lay outside the gene matches. The CDR3 is 14 amino acids. Written as DNA, the CDR3 is TGTGCCAGCAGCTCTAGCGGGAGGTCCTACGAGCAGTACTTC. It translates to CASSSSGRSYEQYF.

The chain recombines TRBV2 with TRBJ2-5, with 9 bases lining up with TRBD1. Germline loops: CDR1 SNHLY, CDR2 FYNNEI. CDR3 length: 15 amino acids. The V and J ends lost 3 bases and 5 bases, in that order; junction bases with no gene match: 7. The CDR3 region has the DNA TGTGCCAGCAGTGACAACAGGGGGCTGGGGGAGACCCAGTACTTC. Its translation: CASSDNRGLGETQYF.

The V and J genes are TRBV23-1 and TRBJ1-2, with D possibly matching TRBD1 (5 bases). TRBV23-1 carries the ORF label, with uncertain function. CDR3 length: 16 amino acids. The V end lost 2 bases, the J end lost 4 bases, and 17 bases lay between the germline ends. CDR3 in DNA: TGCGCCAGCAGTCAACTTTTAGCAAGAAGGGGCTATGGCTACACCTTC. Protein sequence: CASSQLLARRGYGYTF.

In its sample, this clone was seen a few times. The chain links TRBV18 to TRBJ1-2; the match to TRBD1 covers 11 bases. Germline V gene sequence: CDR1 KGHSH, CDR2 LQKENI. Trimming removed 2 bases from V and 4 bases from J; junction bases left unmatched: 9. The CDR3 is made up of 17 amino acids. The CDR3 nucleotides are TGTGCCAGCTCACCAACCCGGACAGGGGGCGGAGGCTATGGCTACACCTTC. The encoded protein is CASSPTRTGGGGYGYTF.

V is TRBV6-4 and J is TRBJ1-5, with D hard to call. Trimming took off 4 bases at V and 0 bases at J, with 7 bases between the two ends. The CDR3 runs to 14 residues. Germline CDR1 is MRHNA and CDR2 is SNTAGT. CDR3 DNA sequence: TGTGCCAGCAGTGCCAGATATAGCAATCAGCCCCAGCATTTT. Its translation is CASSARYSNQPQHF.

Of note for this clone: The junction departs from germline at one end; a sequencing error may be responsible. The V call is TRBV30, the J call TRBJ2-7, with 7 bases that match TRBD1. The CDR3 has 11 residues. CDR1 is GTSNPN, CDR2 SVGIG, per germline (reference sequence). The DNA for the CDR3 is TGTGCCTGGAGCGAGGGGACAGCTCTAGACTTC. It specifies CAWSEGTALDF.

The chain couples TRBV6-5 to TRBJ2-7; 8 bases are shared with TRBD1. This CDR3 comprises 13 residues. V lost 6 bases and J lost 3; bases outside the gene matches: 4. Germline V gives CDR1 MNHEY, CDR2 SVGAGI. CDR3 sequence reads: CASRAGTGYEQYF. CDR3 bases: TGTGCCAGCAGGGCCGGGACAGGCTACGAGCAGTACTTC.

The chain joins TRBV9 to TRBJ2-3; perhaps TRBD2 as D (5 bases). Germline CDR1 reads SGDLS; CDR2 reads YYNGEE. This CDR3 spans 16 amino acids. V was shortened by 1 base and J by 3 bases, with 15 bases between the two germline ends. CDR3 in DNA: TGTGCCAGCAGCGTAACTAGAGGGCTAACGACAGATACGCAGTATTTT. Its translation: CASSVTRGLTTDTQYF.

About this clone itself: Different DNA sequences within this sample yield the same CDR3. V is TRBV7-2 and J is TRBJ2-3; no clear D gene. The CDR3 length is 12 residues. The ends were cut back, 4 bases at V and 6 bases at J, with 8 bases in the middle. The germline V gene has CDR1 SGHTA and CDR2 FQGNSA. CDR3 loop: CASSSYTDTQYF. DNA for the CDR3: TGTGCCAGCAGCTCATACACGGATACGCAGTATTTT.

The chain employs TRBV25-1 and TRBJ2-7; the match to TRBD1 covers 8 bases. CDR3 size: 14 residues. The J segment lost 1 base and the V segment lost 4 bases, leaving 3 bases of the junction unmatched. Germline loops: CDR1 MGHDK, CDR2 SYGVNS. Here the CDR3 DNA reads TGTGCCAGCAGTGCCCGACAGGGGTCCTACGAGCAGTACTTC. Residues: CASSARQGSYEQYF.

This clone was detected a few times. This sequence joins TRBV30 and TRBJ2-7; maybe TRBD1 (5 bases). The CDR3 is 12 residues long. Germline V gene lookup returns CDR1 GTSNPN and CDR2 SVGIG (reference sequence). The germline V and J ends were trimmed by 1 base and 6 bases, with 10 bases remaining between them. In nucleotides, the CDR3 is TGTGCCTGGAGTGCTCAGGGTGTCGAGCAGTACTTC. As protein: CAWSAQGVEQYF.

The chain has TRBV29-1 and TRBJ2-2; 7 nucleotides align to TRBD1. The junction had 7 bases not matched to a gene; V was cut back by 1 base and J by 2 bases. Germline CDR1 SQVTM, CDR2 ANQGSEA. The length of the CDR3 is 16 residues. CDR3 DNA sequence: TGCAGCGTTGAAGTGGCCGGGACAGCTAACACCGGGGAGCTGTTTTTT. Its protein is CSVEVAGTANTGELFF.